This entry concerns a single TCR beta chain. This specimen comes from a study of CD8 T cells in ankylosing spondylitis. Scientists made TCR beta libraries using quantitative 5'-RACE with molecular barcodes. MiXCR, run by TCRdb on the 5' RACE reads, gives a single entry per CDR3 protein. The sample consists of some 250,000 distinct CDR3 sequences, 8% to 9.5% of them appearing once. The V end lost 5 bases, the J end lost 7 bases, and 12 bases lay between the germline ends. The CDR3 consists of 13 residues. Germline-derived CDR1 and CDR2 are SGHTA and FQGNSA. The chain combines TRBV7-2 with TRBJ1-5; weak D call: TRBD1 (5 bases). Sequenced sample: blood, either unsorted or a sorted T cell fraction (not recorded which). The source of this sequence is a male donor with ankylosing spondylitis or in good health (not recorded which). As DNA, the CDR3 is TGTGCCAGCAGCGCTCAGAGGGGACAGCCCCAGCATTTT. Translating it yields CASSAQRGQPQHF.